A single sample gave rise to the 26 T cell receptor beta chains below, sequenced in a study of sequential checkpoint blockade in melanoma (dated by TCRdb to the late 2010s). This specimen's treatment or condition label, interpreted: randomized to nivolumab then ipilimumab (arm A) or the reverse (arm B). Library construction relied on the immunoSEQ multiplex PCR assay. In its TCRdb copy, this immuneACCESS table keeps in-frame sequences only and misses some clones. Where compared with another copy, unresolved V genes explain less than half of these, and the others have no known cause. Across this sample there are 14,000 or so clones, with over 60% seen only once. Clones ranked in the top ten supply approximately 30% of the sample. Sequencing used CD8+ T cells sorted from blood (inferred from file names), obtained from a patient given nivolumab and ipilimumab in sequence. All receptors come from a human donor with melanoma.

The rearrangement joins TRBV7-9 to TRBJ2-6; D might be TRBD1 (6 bases). Trimming took 1 base from V and 0 from J, leaving 16 bases between them. The germline CDR1 and CDR2 sequences are SEHNR and FQNEAQ (reference sequence). The CDR3 covers 19 residues. CDR3 in amino acids: CASSLGVTGKGSGANVLTF. CDR3 nucleotide sequence: TGTGCCAGCAGCTTAGGGGTAACAGGGAAGGGCTCTGGGGCCAACGTCCTGACTTTC. The entire variable domain, with the rest obtained from reference TRBV7-9 and TRBJ2-6, is as follows: DTGVSQNPRHKITKRGQNVTFRCDPISEHNRLYWYRQTLGQGPEFLTYFQNEAQLEKSRLLSDRFSAERPKGSFSTLEIQRTEQGDSAMYLCASSLGVTGKGSGANVLTFGAGSRLTVL.

The chain is built from TRBV6-1 and TRBJ1-3; D might be TRBD1 (5 bases). This CDR3 contains 15 residues. Trimming stripped 2 bases from V and 4 bases from J, with 12 bases between. Germline values: CDR1 MNHNS, CDR2 SASEGT. DNA of the CDR3: TGTGCCAGCAGTGAAACAGGATCTGGGGGAAACACCATATATTTT. It translates to CASSETGSGGNTIYF.

The genes are TRBV5-6 and TRBJ1-4, with 9 positions matching TRBD1. The CDR3 covers 13 residues. V trimming: 9 bases; J trimming: 7 bases; junction bases outside the gene matches: 7. Germline-derived CDR1 and CDR2 are SGHDT and YYEEEE. The CDR3 protein is CATGRTGVEKLFF. In nucleotides, the CDR3 is TGTGCCACCGGACGGACAGGGGTTGAAAAACTGTTTTTT.

The chain uses TRBV29-1 and TRBJ2-1; D unresolved. The germline gives CDR1 SQVTM, CDR2 ANQGSEA. The germline V and J ends were trimmed by 3 bases and 4 bases, with 10 bases remaining between them. CDR3 length equals 13 residues. CDR3 protein: CSVDGQAYNEQFF. The CDR3 DNA follows: TGCAGCGTTGATGGGCAGGCTTACAATGAGCAGTTCTTC.

The J gene is TRBJ1-1, the V gene TRBV6-6, with D hard to call. Germline assignment: CDR1 MNHNY and CDR2 SVGAGI (reference sequence). V lost 10 bases to trimming and J lost 4 bases, with 19 bases between them. This CDR3 contains 14 residues. CDR3 DNA sequence: TGTGCCATCCTACGGGTCCCGAGCCGCACTGAAGCTTTCTTT. Its protein is CAILRVPSRTEAFF.

CDR3 sequence (DNA): TGTGCCAGCAGTTATGGGCAGTACACTTCCTACGAGCAGTACTTC. The encoded protein is CASSYGQYTSYEQYF. The chain recombines TRBV27 with TRBJ2-5; D is unclear. The J call could be wrong; TRBJ2-7 is a better fit for the DNA end. CDR3 length: 15 amino acids. Per the germline V gene, CDR1 is MNHEY and CDR2 is SMNVEV (reference sequence).

The chain recombines TRBV12-5 with TRBJ1-4; D possibly corresponds to TRBD1 (5 bases). V was cut by 6 bases and J by 0 bases, with 11 bases left in between. The CDR3 length is 15 residues. The germline V gene encodes CDR1 LGHNT and CDR2 FRNRAP. The CDR3 DNA is TGTGCTAGTGGCGACGTACAGGCAACTAATGAAAAACTGTTTTTT. Amino acids: CASGDVQATNEKLFF.

The V gene is TRBV28, the J gene TRBJ1-2, with TRBD1 identical over 12 bases. The V gene end was trimmed by 5 bases and the J gene end by 5 bases; junction bases not matched to a gene: 12. The V gene's germline CDR1 is MDHEN and CDR2 SYDVKM. The CDR3 is 17 amino acids. DNA for the CDR3: TGTGCCAGCAGTCCTCCGGGACAGGGGGCCCTCCGGTATGGCTACACCTTC. It is translated as CASSPPGQGALRYGYTF.

The chain employs TRBV7-7 and TRBJ2-7; TRBD2 might be the D (6 bases). CDR3 size: 15 residues. V was pared by 1 base and J by 0 bases, with 10 bases between. The germline V gene has CDR1 SSHAT and CDR2 FNYEAQ (reference sequence). The CDR3 region is CASSLGAGPSYEQYF. The CDR3 DNA follows: TGTGCCAGCAGCTTAGGGGCGGGACCCTCCTACGAGCAGTACTTC.

The chain recombines TRBV27 with TRBJ2-7; TRBD2 agrees at 11 bases. Germline V CDR1 and CDR2: MNHEY, SMNVEV (reference sequence). This CDR3 is built from 16 residues. The V and J ends lost 5 bases and 2 bases, in that order; junction bases with no gene match: 8. CDR3 sequence (DNA): TGTGCCAGCAGTCCCACTAGCGGGAGAGGACCCTACGAGCAGTACTTC. Its translation is CASSPTSGRGPYEQYF.

The chain links TRBV7-2 to TRBJ2-1; a weak D match, TRBD2 (5 bases). This CDR3 has 14 residues. The germline V gene has CDR1 SGHTA and CDR2 FQGNSA. Trimming took off 4 bases at V and 2 bases at J, with 9 bases between the two ends. CDR3 nucleotides: TGTGCCAGCAGCTCACGGGGAACCTACAATGAGCAGTTCTTC. Its protein product is CASSSRGTYNEQFF.

A few counts support this clone. The CDR3 loop reads CASRTDRGLEQYF. CDR3 nucleotide sequence: TGTGCCAGCAGAACGGACAGGGGGCTCGAGCAGTACTTC. This chain links TRBV27 with TRBJ2-7; 11 bases line up with TRBD1. Losses at the gene ends were 6 bases for V and 6 bases for J; bases not matched to a gene: 4. CDR3 length: 13 amino acids. Germline loops: CDR1 MNHEY, CDR2 SMNVEV (reference sequence).

The chain recombines TRBV5-1 with TRBJ1-4; the D gene is possibly TRBD1 (6 bases). V was trimmed by 1 base and J by 4 bases, leaving 14 bases between them. Germline V gene data show CDR1 as SGHRS and CDR2 as YFSETQ. The CDR3 loop spans 16 amino acids. The CDR3 here is CASSLTSTGINEKLFF. DNA of the CDR3: TGCGCCAGCAGCTTGACTTCGACAGGCATTAATGAAAAACTGTTTTTT.

The J gene is TRBJ2-7, the V gene TRBV25-1; TRBD1 matches 7 bases. V dropped 4 bases and J dropped 0; count of bases not matched to a gene: 6. This CDR3 has 15 amino acids. Germline lookup yields CDR1 MGHDK and CDR2 SYGVNS. The DNA of the CDR3 is TGTGCCAGCAGTGGTGACAGGGCCCCCTCCTACGAGCAGTACTTC. It is translated as CASSGDRAPSYEQYF.

The rearrangement joins TRBV6-6 to TRBJ2-7; D gene unclear. V shed 8 bases and J shed 1 base, with 9 bases lying between them. There are 12 residues in the CDR3. The germline V gene encodes CDR1 MNHNY and CDR2 SVGAGI (reference sequence). CDR3 sequence: CASGALSYEQYF. CDR3 bases: TGTGCCAGCGGTGCCCTATCCTACGAGCAGTACTTC.

CDR3 DNA sequence: TGCGCCAGCAGCCAAGTTTGGAGCGGGGAGCTCGGGGAGCTGTTTTTT. Amino acid sequence: CASSQVWSGELGELFF. J is TRBJ2-2 and V is TRBV4-1; 7 bases line up with TRBD2. Trimming removed 1 base from V and 7 bases from J; junction bases left unmatched: 9. CDR1 is MGHRA and CDR2 is YSYEKL in the germline V gene. This CDR3 region has 16 residues.

Only one count was recorded for this clone. This chain links TRBV7-9 with TRBJ2-7; 16 positions agree with TRBD2. The V segment lost 4 bases and the J segment 2 bases; nucleotides outside the gene matches: 5. There are 17 residues in the CDR3. Germline CDR1 SEHNR, CDR2 FQNEAQ (reference sequence). This CDR3 is CASSSSGTSGRAYEQYF. The DNA of the CDR3 is TGTGCCAGCAGCTCCAGTGGGACTAGCGGGAGGGCCTACGAGCAGTACTTC.

The rearrangement links TRBV4-3 to TRBJ1-1; 7 nucleotides align to TRBD1. CDR3 size: 14 residues. Germline trimming cut 8 bases from V and 4 bases from J; bases unmatched to any gene: 10. The germline V gene has CDR1 LGHNA and CDR2 YSLEER. CDR3 in amino acids: CASGYRGMFTEAFF. CDR3 nucleotides: TGCGCCAGCGGTTACAGGGGTATGTTCACTGAAGCTTTCTTT.

By frequency in the sample, this clone is medium-sized (0.01 to 0.1%). The J gene is TRBJ2-7, the V gene TRBV4-1; 7 bases are shared with TRBD2. This CDR3 is 16 amino acids long. Germline values: CDR1 MGHRA, CDR2 YSYEKL. With 0 bases clipped from V and 2 bases from J, the junction kept 7 bases outside the gene matches. The CDR3 coding sequence is TGCGCCAGCAGCCAAGATCCGGGAGGCACGGCCTACGAGCAGTACTTC. As protein: CASSQDPGGTAYEQYF.

This chain joins TRBV12-5 and TRBJ2-2; D may be TRBD2 (7 bases). V was clipped by 2 bases and J by 4 bases, with 14 bases between them. CDR1 LGHNT and CDR2 FRNRAP come from the germline V gene. The CDR3 is made up of 16 amino acids. CDR3: CASGLFGGRGTGELFF. The CDR3, as DNA: TGTGCTAGTGGTTTGTTCGGGGGGCGCGGCACCGGGGAGCTGTTTTTT.

This clone was recorded only once. The chain recombines TRBV9 with TRBJ2-7; 8 bases map to TRBD1. Germline assignment: CDR1 SGDLS and CDR2 YYNGEE. V lost 0 bases to trimming and J lost 6 bases; unmatched junction nucleotides: 8. This CDR3 has 15 residues. The CDR3 reads CASSVGSGGLGEQYF. The DNA of the CDR3 is TGTGCCAGCAGCGTAGGTTCAGGGGGCCTAGGCGAGCAGTACTTC.

The chain is built from TRBV2 and TRBJ1-5, with D hard to call. CDR1 and CDR2 from the germline V gene are SNHLY and FYNNEI. CDR3 length: 13 residues. V was trimmed by 6 bases and J by 7 bases, leaving 13 bases between them. The CDR3 DNA reads as TGTGCCAGCAGCGCCCTAGGGAGCCAGCCCCAGCATTTT. Protein sequence: CASSALGSQPQHF.

Here the CDR3 DNA reads TGCAGCGTTCGTGGACTAGCGGAGCAGGGGGCCCAGTACTTC. Translation gives CSVRGLAEQGAQYF. The rearrangement links TRBV29-1 to TRBJ2-5; 10 nucleotides match TRBD2. This CDR3 is 14 amino acids long. V shed 5 bases, J shed 9 bases, and the junction held 12 bases outside the gene matches. Germline values: CDR1 SQVTM, CDR2 ANQGSEA.

This clone was recorded once. The identical CDR3 is also encoded by other nucleotide sequences in the sample. The chain is built from TRBV11-2 and TRBJ1-2; no firm D call. This CDR3 spans 15 amino acids. Germline lookup yields CDR1 SGHAT and CDR2 FQNNGV. V lost 0 bases and J 6 bases, leaving 14 bases between the germline ends. CDR3 loop: CASSLDLPGGDGYTF. The DNA of the CDR3 is TGTGCCAGCAGCTTAGATCTTCCAGGAGGCGATGGCTACACCTTC. The variable domain in full, with the rest retrieved from reference TRBV11-2 and TRBJ1-2, is EAGVAQSPRYKIIEKRQSVAFWCNPISGHATLYWYQQILGQGPKLLIQFQNNGVVDDSQLPKDRFSAERLKGVDSTLKIQPAKLEDSAVYLCASSLDLPGGDGYTFGSGTRLTVV.

Sample share makes this clone medium-sized. V usage is TRBV6-4 and J usage is TRBJ2-5; the match to TRBD2 covers 9 bases. The CDR3 totals 15 residues. The V gene's germline CDR1 is MRHNA and CDR2 SNTAGT. V gave up 3 bases and J gave up 4 bases; unmatched junction bases: 6. CDR3 sequence: CASSEASGALETQYF. The CDR3 DNA follows: TGTGCCAGCAGTGAGGCTAGCGGGGCGTTAGAGACCCAGTACTTC.

The J gene is TRBJ2-7, the V gene TRBV19, with 7 bases matching TRBD1. The CDR3 spans 15 residues. CDR1 is LNHDA and CDR2 is SQIVND in the germline V gene (reference sequence). J lost 1 base, V lost 3 bases, and 6 bases had no gene match. The CDR3 region has the DNA TGTGCCAGTAGTATCACGGGACAGTCTTCCTACGAGCAGTACTTC. Encoded protein: CASSITGQSSYEQYF.